This T cell receptor (beta chain) was sequenced for a study of cytomegalovirus exposure and HLA in healthy donors. General study points: Reports described diagnosis of cytomegalovirus status by the classifier as highly specific and sensitive. Many donors carried some public TCRs, although rarity characterized most TCR sequences.

A word on this clone: Its antigen remains unidentified.

TCRdb's copy holds only in-frame clones and misses some; the assay was immunoSEQ multiplex PCR. Seen here are fewer than 90,000 clones, around 94% observed once, and the top ten hold 2.5% to 3.5%. The V end lost 1 base, the J end lost 1 base, and 5 bases lay between the germline ends. The germline V gene encodes CDR1 SGDLS and CDR2 YYNGEE. The CDR3 length is 13 residues. While the first cohort had 600 to 800 subjects, the donors belonged to the separate validation cohort of fewer than 150 subjects. The J gene is TRBJ1-1, the V gene TRBV9; a weak D match, TRBD1 (5 bases). The sequence was collected from a woman aged 18-29 years in good health and CMV-seropositive. The sequenced sample was PBMCs. CDR3 sequence reads: CASSVTGNTEAFF. Written as DNA, the CDR3 is TGTGCCAGCAGCGTAACAGGGAACACTGAAGCTTTCTTT.